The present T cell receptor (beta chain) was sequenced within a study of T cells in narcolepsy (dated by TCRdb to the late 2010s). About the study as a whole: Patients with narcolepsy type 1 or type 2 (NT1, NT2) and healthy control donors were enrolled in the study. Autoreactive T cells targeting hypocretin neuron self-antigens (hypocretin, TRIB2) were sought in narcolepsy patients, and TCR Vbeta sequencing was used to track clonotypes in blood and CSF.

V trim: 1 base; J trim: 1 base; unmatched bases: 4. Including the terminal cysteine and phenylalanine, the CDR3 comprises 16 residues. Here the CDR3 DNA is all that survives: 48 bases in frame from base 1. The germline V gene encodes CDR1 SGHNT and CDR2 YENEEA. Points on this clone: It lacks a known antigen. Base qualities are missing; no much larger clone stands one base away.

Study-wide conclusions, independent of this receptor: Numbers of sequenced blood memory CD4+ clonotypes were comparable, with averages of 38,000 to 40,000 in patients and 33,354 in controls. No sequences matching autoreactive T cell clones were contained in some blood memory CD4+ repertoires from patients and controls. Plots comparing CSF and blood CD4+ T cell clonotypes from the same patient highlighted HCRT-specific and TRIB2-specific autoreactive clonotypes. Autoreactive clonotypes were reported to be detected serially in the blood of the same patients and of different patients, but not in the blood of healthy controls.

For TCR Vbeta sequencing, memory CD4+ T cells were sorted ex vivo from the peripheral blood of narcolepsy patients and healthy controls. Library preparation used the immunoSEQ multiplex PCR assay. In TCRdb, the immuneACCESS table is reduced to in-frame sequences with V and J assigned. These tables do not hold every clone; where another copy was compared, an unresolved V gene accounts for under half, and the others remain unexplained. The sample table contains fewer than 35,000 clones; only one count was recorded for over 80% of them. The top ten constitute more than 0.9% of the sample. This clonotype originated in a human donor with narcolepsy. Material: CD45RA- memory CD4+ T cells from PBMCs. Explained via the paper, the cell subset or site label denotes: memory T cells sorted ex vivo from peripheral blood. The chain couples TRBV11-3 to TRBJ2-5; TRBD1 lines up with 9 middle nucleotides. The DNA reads TGTGCCAGCAGCTTAGGGACAGGGGTAGGCCAAGAGACCCAGTACTTC. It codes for CASSLGTGVGQETQYF.